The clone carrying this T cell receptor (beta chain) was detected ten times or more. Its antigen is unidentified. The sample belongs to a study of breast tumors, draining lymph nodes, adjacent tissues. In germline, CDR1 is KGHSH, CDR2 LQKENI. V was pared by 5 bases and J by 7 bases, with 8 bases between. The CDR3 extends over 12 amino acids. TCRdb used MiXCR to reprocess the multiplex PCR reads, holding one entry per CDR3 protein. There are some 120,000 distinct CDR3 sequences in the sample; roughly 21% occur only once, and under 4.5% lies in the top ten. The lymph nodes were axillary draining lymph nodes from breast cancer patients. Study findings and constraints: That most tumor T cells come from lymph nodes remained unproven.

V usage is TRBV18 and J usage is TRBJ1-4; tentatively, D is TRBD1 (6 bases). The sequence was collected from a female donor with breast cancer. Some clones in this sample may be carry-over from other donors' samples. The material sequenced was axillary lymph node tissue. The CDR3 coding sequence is TGTGCCAGCTCAGGACAGTTTGAAAAACTGTTTTTT. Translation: CASSGQFEKLFF.